This T cell receptor beta chain was captured by sequencing in a study of blood T cell repertoires in COVID-19. The CDR3 is made up of 16 amino acids. Germline CDR1 MNHEY, CDR2 SVGAGI. The V and J ends lost 2 bases and 2 bases respectively, with 15 bases between them. The data were produced by immunoSEQ multiplex PCR, yet TCRdb's version contains in-frame clones alone and is incomplete. The repertoire includes 300,000 to 350,000 clones, around 90% of them detected once, and about 1% sits in the top ten. Seattle's cohort entered during active infection and was followed longitudinally. This rearrangement joins TRBV6-5 to TRBJ1-2; D is possibly TRBD1 (5 bases). The sequencing input was peripheral blood. This TCR was sampled from a woman aged 40 to 55 with COVID-19, enrolled during active disease. CDR3 DNA: TGTGCCAGCAGTTACCGCTACTTCGACAGCAACTATGGCTACACCTTC. Translated, it gives CASSYRYFDSNYGYTF.